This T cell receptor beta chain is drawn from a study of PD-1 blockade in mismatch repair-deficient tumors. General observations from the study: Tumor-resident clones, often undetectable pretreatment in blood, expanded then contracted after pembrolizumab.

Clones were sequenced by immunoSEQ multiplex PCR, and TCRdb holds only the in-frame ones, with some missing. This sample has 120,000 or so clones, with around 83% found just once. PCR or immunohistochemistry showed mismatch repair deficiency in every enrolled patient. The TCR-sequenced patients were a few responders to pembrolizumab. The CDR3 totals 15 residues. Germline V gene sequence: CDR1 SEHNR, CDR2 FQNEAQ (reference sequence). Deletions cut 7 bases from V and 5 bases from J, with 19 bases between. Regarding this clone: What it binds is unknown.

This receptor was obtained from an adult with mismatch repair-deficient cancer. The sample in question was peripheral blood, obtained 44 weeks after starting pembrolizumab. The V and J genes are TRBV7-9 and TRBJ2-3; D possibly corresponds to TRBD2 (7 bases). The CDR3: CASTRWRGGVDTQYF. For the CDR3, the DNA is TGTGCCAGCACCCGATGGAGGGGGGGTGTAGATACGCAGTATTTT.